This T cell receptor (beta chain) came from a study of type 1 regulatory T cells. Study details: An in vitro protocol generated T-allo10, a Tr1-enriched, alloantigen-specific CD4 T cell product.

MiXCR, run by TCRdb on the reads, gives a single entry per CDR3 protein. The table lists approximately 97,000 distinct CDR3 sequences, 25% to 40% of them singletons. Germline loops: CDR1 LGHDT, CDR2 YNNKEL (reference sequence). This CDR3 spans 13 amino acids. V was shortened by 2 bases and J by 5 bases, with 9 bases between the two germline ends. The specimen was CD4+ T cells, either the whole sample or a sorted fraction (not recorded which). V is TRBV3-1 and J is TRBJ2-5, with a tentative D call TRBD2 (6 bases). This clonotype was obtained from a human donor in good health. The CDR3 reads CASSQSGVETQYF. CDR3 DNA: TGTGCCAGCAGCCAATCGGGGGTTGAGACCCAGTACTTC.